This TCR beta chain was identified in a study of T cells after yellow fever vaccination. In regard to this clonotype: Its antigen is unknown. At one end the junction does not follow the germline gene, possibly because of a read error.

The study's findings and limits: Peaking on day 5 versus 15, the secondary response was faster but weaker.

The CDR3 is 17 residues long. From germline, CDR1 is SEHNR and CDR2 FQNEAQ (reference sequence). For TCR, cDNA came from 5'RACE template switching, which added a universal primer site and UMIs. TCRdb re-derived calls from the 5' RACE reads in MiXCR, one entry per CDR3 protein. The data hold under 600,000 distinct CDR3 sequences, with 21% observed a single time. Sequencing used PBMCs, obtained more than 20 days after the first yellow fever vaccination. This sequence originates from a man between 18 and 29 years old who received the YFV17D yellow fever vaccine. The chain carries TRBV7-9 and TRBJ2-2, with D tentatively TRBD2 (6 bases). The CDR3 DNA is TGTGCCAGCAGCTCCCTCCCTACCTTAGCCATAGGCGGGGAACTGTTTTTT. It is translated as CASSSLPTLAIGGELFF.